The clone carrying this T cell receptor (beta chain) was seen a single time. Its cognate antigen is unknown. Germline V gene lookup returns CDR1 MDHEN and CDR2 SYDVKM. The CDR3 loop spans 14 amino acids. V shed 6 bases and J 8 bases; nucleotides not matched to a gene: 7. This sample was included in a study of cytomegalovirus exposure and HLA in healthy donors. The PCR made use of 60 Vbeta and 13 Jbeta primers. Sequenced by immunoSEQ multiplex PCR; TCRdb stores in-frame clones only, minus some. The table lists tens of thousands of clones, around 69% of them singletons. Study-level results: A missense variant in DCLRE1C was later tied to TCR beta V- and J-gene trimming. Cytomegalovirus association was assigned to about 150 TCR beta chains.

The chain combines TRBV28 with TRBJ1-2; TRBD1 aligns across 12 bases. Sequencing was done on a sample of PBMCs. The clonotype was recovered from a human donor in good health. The CDR3: CASRRGDRGLGYTF. In DNA, the CDR3 is TGTGCCAGCAGACGAGGGGACAGGGGGCTCGGCTACACCTTC.